These 16 T cell receptor beta chains share one sample of origin, sequenced in a study of STAT5B mutations in CD4+ large granular lymphocyte leukemia. Sequencing was performed with immunoSEQ multiplex PCR; in TCRdb, only in-frame clones are kept and a portion is missing. The repertoire consists of almost 30,000 clones, with around four fifths occurring once and the leading ten covering approximately 6.2%. Sequencing used CD4+ T cells from blood buffy coats. The receptors here all came from a human donor in good health.

This clone was counted between two and nine times. J is TRBJ1-4 and V is TRBV18; 9 nucleotides line up with TRBD1. CDR1 and CDR2 (germline): KGHSH, LQKENI. V shed 3 bases, J shed 16 bases, and the junction held 3 bases outside the gene matches. The CDR3 runs to 11 residues. This CDR3 reads CASSPGQGWFF. CDR3 bases: TGTGCCAGCTCACCGGGACAGGGTTGGTTTTTT.

This clone is medium-sized by share. The chain links TRBV20-1 to TRBJ1-1; no reliable D call. V lost 5 bases and J 6 bases, leaving 7 bases between the germline ends. Germline assignment: CDR1 DFQATT and CDR2 SNEGSKA (reference sequence). The CDR3 covers 10 residues. The CDR3 is CSAGKAEAFF. For the CDR3, the DNA is TGCAGTGCTGGGAAAGCTGAAGCTTTCTTT.

The genes are TRBV5-4 and TRBJ2-5; 9 positions match TRBD2. CDR1 and CDR2 from the germline V gene are SGHNT and YYREEE (reference sequence). This CDR3 contains 18 residues. The V and J ends lost 0 bases and 3 bases, in that order; junction bases with no gene match: 12. This CDR3 reads CASSLEGGGAGLEETQYF. In DNA form, the CDR3 reads TGTGCCAGCAGCTTGGAGGGCGGGGGGGCCGGGTTGGAAGAGACCCAGTACTTC.

The CDR3 reads CASSYSSRQETQYF. The CDR3 bases are TGTGCCAGCAGTTACTCGAGTCGGCAAGAGACCCAGTACTTC. V is TRBV6-5 and J is TRBJ2-5; the D is unclear. Germline CDR1 reads MNHEY; CDR2 reads SVGAGI. This CDR3 region has 14 residues. V shed 0 bases and J shed 2 bases, with 7 bases lying between them.

The CDR3 DNA reads TGTGCCAGCAGCCTAACAGGGGCTCGTGCAACTAATGAAAAACTGTTTTTT. Amino acids: CASSLTGARATNEKLFF. The chain links TRBV7-2 to TRBJ1-4, with 7 bases fitting TRBD1. The ends lost 5 bases at V and 0 bases at J; junction bases unmatched: 9. The CDR3 sequence is 17 residues long. Germline V gene data show CDR1 as SGHTA and CDR2 as FQGNSA.

V gene TRBV19 combines with J gene TRBJ1-2; D is possibly TRBD1 (5 bases). V was cut by 7 bases and J by 4 bases, with 22 bases left in between. The CDR3 contains 16 residues. CDR1 LNHDA and CDR2 SQIVND come from the germline V gene (reference sequence). The CDR3 loop reads CASTFNLPGPLYGYTF. The CDR3 coding sequence is TGTGCCAGTACCTTTAATTTACCGGGACCCCTCTATGGCTACACCTTC.

This sequence joins TRBV7-6 and TRBJ2-3, with 8 bases lining up with TRBD2. The germline CDR1 and CDR2 sequences are SGHVS and FNYEAQ. V lost 0 bases to trimming and J lost 0 bases; unmatched junction nucleotides: 5. The CDR3 is 17 residues long. The CDR3 DNA reads as TGTGCCAGCAGCTTAGCGAATAGCGGGGTTAGCACAGATACGCAGTATTTT. Its translation is CASSLANSGVSTDTQYF.

V usage is TRBV28 and J usage is TRBJ2-3; no reliable D call. Germline loops: CDR1 MDHEN, CDR2 SYDVKM. There are 13 residues in the CDR3. The ends were cut back, 2 bases at V and 2 bases at J, with 5 bases in the middle. The DNA for the CDR3 is TGTGCCAGCAGTTTAGACTTCACAGATACGCAGTATTTT. Translating it yields CASSLDFTDTQYF.

This clone was observed a few times. The chain links TRBV20-1 to TRBJ1-1; D not certain. This CDR3 contains 11 residues. Trimming cost V 2 bases and J 1 base, with 2 bases left between them. The germline V gene has CDR1 DFQATT and CDR2 SNEGSKA (reference sequence). The CDR3 DNA reads TGCAGTGCTAGATGGAACACTGAAGCTTTCTTT. Its translation: CSARWNTEAFF.

This sequence joins TRBV25-1 and TRBJ1-3, with 7 bases that match TRBD1. Germline CDR1 MGHDK, CDR2 SYGVNS. This CDR3 comprises 13 residues. Germline trimming cut 4 bases from V and 8 bases from J; bases unmatched to any gene: 5. The CDR3 DNA follows: TGTGCCAGCAGTGGCTACAGGGGAGACACCATATATTTT. Its translation is CASSGYRGDTIYF.

This clone was seen a single time. V and J are TRBV4-1 and TRBJ1-5; unclear D gene. Trimming shortened V by 3 bases and J by 4 bases, and 16 bases separated the two germline ends. The germline V gene encodes CDR1 MGHRA and CDR2 YSYEKL. The CDR3 totals 16 residues. CDR3 region: CASSHPGRTRNQPQHF. DNA of the CDR3: TGCGCCAGCAGCCACCCCGGACGGACGCGGAATCAGCCCCAGCATTTT.

The V call is TRBV11-2, the J call TRBJ1-2; D unresolved. V was shortened by 1 base and J by 4 bases, with 16 bases between the two germline ends. The CDR3 runs 16 residues. Germline V gene sequence: CDR1 SGHAT, CDR2 FQNNGV. CDR3 coding DNA: TGTGCCAGCAGCTTAGCGGGCCCCGCACAGAGCTATGGCTACACCTTC. It specifies CASSLAGPAQSYGYTF.

The gene calls are TRBV13 and TRBJ2-6, with TRBD1 matching over 11 bases. Germline V CDR1 and CDR2: PRHDT, FYEKMQ (reference sequence). With 1 base clipped from V and 3 bases from J, the junction kept 14 bases outside the gene matches. The CDR3 contains 21 residues. The CDR3 loop reads CASSLVVLSGQGARGANVLTF. CDR3 nucleotide sequence: TGTGCCAGCAGCTTAGTCGTGCTGAGTGGACAGGGGGCGCGTGGGGCCAACGTCCTGACTTTC.

V and J are TRBV11-2 and TRBJ2-7; D may be TRBD2 (6 bases). Trimming took 5 bases from V and 5 from J, leaving 13 bases between them. Germline CDR1 reads SGHAT; CDR2 reads FQNNGV. The length of the CDR3 is 13 residues. This chain's CDR3 is CASSPGTYNEQYF. The CDR3 DNA sequence: TGTGCCAGCAGCCCCGGGACTTACAACGAGCAGTACTTC.

This chain uses TRBV7-8 with TRBJ2-5; 9 bases are shared with TRBD1. V was clipped by 5 bases and J by 4 bases; unmatched bases: 5. CDR3 length equals 14 residues. Germline V CDR1 and CDR2: SGHVS, FQNEAQ. The CDR3 reads CASSQQGARETQYF. CDR3 DNA sequence: TGTGCCAGCAGCCAACAGGGGGCCAGAGAGACCCAGTACTTC.

J is TRBJ2-5 and V is TRBV18; D not certain. The ends were cut back, 2 bases at V and 2 bases at J, with 6 bases in the middle. This CDR3 contains 13 residues. Per the germline V gene, CDR1 is KGHSH and CDR2 is LQKENI. The CDR3 is CASSPTVQETQYF. The CDR3 region has the DNA TGTGCCAGCTCACCAACGGTACAAGAGACCCAGTACTTC.